One TCR beta chain is described in this entry. TCRdb keeps only in-frame clones here, not all; method: immunoSEQ multiplex PCR. The data show approximately 1,000,000 clones, approximately 75% seen once. Trimming pared 2 bases from V and 2 bases from J, leaving 7 bases between. The germline CDR1 and CDR2 sequences are MNHEY and SVGAGI. This CDR3 is 13 amino acids long. The sample is drawn from a study of shared clonotypes between healthy human individuals. On the study more broadly: Donors, aged 18 to 49, were a couple of women and a few men.

Naive CD4+ cells were CD45RA-selected; the remaining cells were memory. The rearrangement joins TRBV6-5 to TRBJ2-7; D is uncertain. The clonotype comes from a man aged 18 to 35 in good health. Some clones in this sample may be carry-over from other donors' samples. Sequenced material: memory CD4+ T cells from PBMCs. As to subset: CD45RA-negative fraction. CDR3 in amino acids: CASSYQVTYEQYF. CDR3 bases: TGTGCCAGCAGTTACCAAGTTACCTACGAGCAGTACTTC.